These 22 T cell receptor beta chains came from one sample sequenced in a study of beta chain features in type 1 diabetes. Expressed TCRB transcripts were sequenced, since all the RNA that had been isolated was reverse transcribed. Data came from immunoSEQ multiplex PCR; TCRdb stores just in-frame clones and leaves some out. The sample lists around 200,000 clones; about 13% were seen once. Source material: central memory CD4+ T cells from blood. The receptors come from a woman younger than 35 in good health.

The gene calls are TRBV7-9 and TRBJ2-5; D is possibly TRBD2 (6 bases). With 5 bases removed from V and 2 bases from J, the gap between germline ends came to 9 bases. The CDR3 covers 13 residues. Germline lookup yields CDR1 SEHNR and CDR2 FQNEAQ (reference sequence). The CDR3 is CASSRDFQETQYF. CDR3 bases: TGTGCCAGCAGCCGGGACTTTCAAGAGACCCAGTACTTC.

This rearrangement joins TRBV11-2 to TRBJ2-3; D remains ambiguous. This CDR3 has 15 residues. The germline V gene encodes CDR1 SGHAT and CDR2 FQNNGV. The V end was cut by 1 base, the J end by 1 base, with 9 bases between. The CDR3 DNA sequence: TGTGCCAGCAGCTTAGCTCCGCAGGGCACAGATACGCAGTATTTT. Translated: CASSLAPQGTDTQYF.

V and J are TRBV14 and TRBJ1-2; perhaps TRBD1 as D (5 bases). The CDR3 runs 13 residues. Deletions cut 5 bases from V and 7 bases from J, with 14 bases between. Germline V gene sequence: CDR1 SGHDN, CDR2 FVKESK. CDR3 amino acids: CASSEFVRGGYTF. Written as DNA, the CDR3 is TGTGCCAGCAGCGAGTTTGTTAGGGGTGGCTACACCTTC.

This clone has just a few counts. The DNA of the CDR3 is TGTGCCAGCAGGGGGACTAGCGGGGGGCCCTACGAGCAGTACTTC. It encodes CASRGTSGGPYEQYF. The chain carries TRBV28 and TRBJ2-7; 15 positions agree with TRBD2. The germline V gene has CDR1 MDHEN and CDR2 SYDVKM. Germline trimming cut 6 bases from V and 2 bases from J; bases unmatched to any gene: 2. The CDR3 runs to 15 residues. Filled out from reference TRBV28 and TRBJ2-7, the complete variable domain reads DVKVTQSSRYLVKRTGEKVFLECVQDMDHENMFWYRQDPGLGLRLIYFSYDVKMKEKGDIPEGYSVSREKKERFSLILESASTNQTSMYLCASRGTSGGPYEQYFGPGTRLTVT.

This chain connects TRBV5-1 to TRBJ2-6, with a tentative D call TRBD2 (5 bases). Germline lookup yields CDR1 SGHRS and CDR2 YFSETQ. The CDR3 consists of 15 residues. The ends were cut back, 2 bases at V and 0 bases at J, with 6 bases in the middle. DNA for the CDR3: TGCGCCAGCAGCTTCGGAGGCTCTGGGGCCAACGTCCTGACTTTC. This translates into CASSFGGSGANVLTF.

This clone was detected a few times. The chain employs TRBV2 and TRBJ1-1; D perhaps matches TRBD1 (6 bases). The V end lost 3 bases, the J end lost 3 bases, and 8 bases lay between the germline ends. CDR3 length: 13 residues. Germline CDR1 reads SNHLY; CDR2 reads FYNNEI. Here the CDR3 reads CASSEDRDTEAFF. CDR3 coding DNA: TGTGCCAGCAGTGAGGACAGAGACACTGAAGCTTTCTTT.

This chain connects TRBV7-6 to TRBJ2-7, with TRBD1 matching 8 bases. From germline, CDR1 is SGHVS and CDR2 FNYEAQ. Unmatched junction bases numbered 12, after V lost 3 bases and J lost 5 bases. The CDR3 runs 16 residues. CDR3 nucleotides: TGTGCCAGCAGCTTCGAACTGACAGGGGTTGGCCACGAGCAGTACTTC. Translating it yields CASSFELTGVGHEQYF. Full variable domain (rest looked up from reference TRBV7-6 and TRBJ2-7): GAGVSQSPRYKVTKRGQDVALRCDPISGHVSLYWYRQALGQGPEFLTYFNYEAQQDKSGLPNDRFSAERPEGSISTLTIQRTEQRDSAMYRCASSFELTGVGHEQYFGPGTRLTVT.

The chain is built from TRBV5-1 and TRBJ2-2; 7 positions match TRBD2. V shed 1 base and J 3 bases; nucleotides not matched to a gene: 9. The CDR3 extends over 17 amino acids. The germline CDR1 and CDR2 sequences are SGHRS and YFSETQ. In nucleotides, the CDR3 is TGCGCCAGCAGCTTGCGGGGGAGCGGGGATTACACCGGGGAGCTGTTTTTT. Translated, it gives CASSLRGSGDYTGELFF.

This clone was found a few times. The V call is TRBV2, the J call TRBJ2-4; maybe TRBD1 (6 bases). Germline V gene lookup returns CDR1 SNHLY and CDR2 FYNNEI. Between the trimmed V and J ends, which lost 7 bases and 8 bases, there was a span of 18 bases. There are 14 residues in the CDR3. CDR3 sequence: CASIRDTNTDIQYF. For the CDR3, the DNA is TGTGCCAGCATTCGGGACACCAATACGGACATTCAGTACTTC.

This clone has only a few counts. At one end, the junction sequence differs from germline, possibly due to a read error. At the DNA level, this CDR3 is encoded by other sequences in the same sample as well. The chain recombines TRBV2 with TRBJ1-1, with TRBD1 identical over 10 bases. The CDR3 sequence is 12 residues long. The germline V gene has CDR1 SNHLY and CDR2 FYNNEI. CDR3 residues: CAGRTGGTEAFF. CDR3 sequence (DNA): TGCGCCGGTAGGACAGGGGGCACTGAAGCTTTCTTT.

This clone was seen a few times. This chain joins TRBV4-2 and TRBJ2-5; 12 nucleotides match TRBD2. CDR1 is LGHNA and CDR2 is YNFKEQ in the germline V gene. The CDR3 loop spans 16 amino acids. V lost 3 bases and J lost 1; bases outside the gene matches: 3. The CDR3 sequence: CASSQGTSGSQETQYF. CDR3 nucleotides: TGTGCCAGCAGCCAGGGGACTAGCGGGTCCCAAGAGACCCAGTACTTC.

This clone has only a few counts. The chain carries TRBV5-1 and TRBJ1-4, with 9 bases lining up with TRBD1. This CDR3 is 14 amino acids long. The V gene's germline CDR1 is SGHRS and CDR2 YFSETQ. Germline trimming cut 0 bases from V and 6 bases from J; bases unmatched to any gene: 0. CDR3 sequence: CASSLGTGDEKLFF. DNA for the CDR3: TGCGCCAGCAGCTTGGGGACAGGGGATGAAAAACTGTTTTTT. Supplemented by reference TRBV5-1 and TRBJ1-4, the full variable domain reads KAGVTQTPRYLIKTRGQQVTLSCSPISGHRSVSWYQQTPGQGLQFLFEYFSETQRNKGNFPGRFSGRQFSNSRSEMNVSTLELGDSALYLCASSLGTGDEKLFFGSGTQLSVL.

The CDR3 region has the DNA TGTGCCAGCAGTCCTACCCTAGCGGGAGCGCCGGGCCGCGATACGCAGTATTTT. Encoded protein: CASSPTLAGAPGRDTQYF. The chain has TRBV7-2 and TRBJ2-3, with 10 bases matching TRBD2. The J segment lost 6 bases and the V segment lost 6 bases, leaving 18 bases of the junction unmatched. Germline V gene sequence: CDR1 SGHTA, CDR2 FQGNSA. The CDR3 sequence is 18 residues long.

This clone was found a few times. The chain couples TRBV30 to TRBJ2-1; maybe TRBD1 (6 bases). Germline V CDR1 and CDR2: GTSNPN, SVGIG (reference sequence). This CDR3 comprises 14 residues. V lost 0 bases, J lost 5 bases, and 11 bases lay in between. This chain's CDR3 is CAWSVGTRNNEQFF. As DNA, the CDR3 is TGTGCCTGGAGTGTCGGGACAAGGAACAATGAGCAGTTCTTC.

V and J are TRBV30 and TRBJ2-3; 12 positions agree with TRBD2. Germline V CDR1 and CDR2: GTSNPN, SVGIG (reference sequence). The CDR3 consists of 14 residues. The V gene end was trimmed by 6 bases and the J gene end by 2 bases; junction bases not matched to a gene: 3. CDR3 DNA: TGTGCCTGCCGACTAGCGGGGGACACAGATACGCAGTATTTT. Its protein product is CACRLAGDTDTQYF.

A few counts support this clone. The V and J genes are TRBV10-3 and TRBJ2-7; a possible D gene is TRBD2 (5 bases). CDR3 length: 14 residues. The germline V and J ends were trimmed by 6 bases and 0 bases, with 12 bases remaining between them. CDR1 and CDR2 from the germline V gene are ENHRY and SYGVKD. The CDR3 bases are TGTGCCATCAGGAGCCAGCGGAGCTCCTACGAGCAGTACTTC. Translated, it gives CAIRSQRSSYEQYF.

V gene TRBV10-3 combines with J gene TRBJ2-7; the match to TRBD2 covers 8 bases. The V gene's germline CDR1 is ENHRY and CDR2 SYGVKD. The length of the CDR3 is 15 residues. Trimming at V came to 4 bases and at J to 2 bases, leaving 7 bases not matched to a gene. The CDR3 spells CAISGFREGAYEQYF. The CDR3 nucleotides read TGTGCCATCAGTGGATTCCGGGAGGGCGCCTACGAGCAGTACTTC.

This clone was seen only a few times. CDR3 sequence (DNA): TGCGCCAGCAGCCAAGATAGACAGGGTCGTGTCTATGGCTACACCTTC. Protein product: CASSQDRQGRVYGYTF. V is TRBV4-3 and J is TRBJ1-2, with 7 positions matching TRBD1. V shed 0 bases, J shed 4 bases, and the junction held 8 bases outside the gene matches. Germline CDR1 and CDR2: LGHNA and YSLEER. This CDR3 region has 16 residues.

This clone turned up a few times. The V gene is TRBV29-1, the J gene TRBJ2-6; TRBD1 aligns across 8 bases. CDR3 length: 17 amino acids. Germline lookup yields CDR1 SQVTM and CDR2 ANQGSEA. The V gene end was trimmed by 4 bases and the J gene end by 2 bases; junction bases not matched to a gene: 10. CDR3 in DNA: TGCAGCGTTGGTCGTACAGGGGGTCTGGCTGGGGCCAACGTCCTGACTTTC. Its translation: CSVGRTGGLAGANVLTF.

This sequence joins TRBV7-3 and TRBJ2-2, with 8 bases matching TRBD1. The CDR3 is made up of 16 amino acids. The V and J ends lost 6 bases and 7 bases, in that order; junction bases with no gene match: 13. Germline CDR1 is SGHTA and CDR2 is FQGTGA. CDR3 protein: CASRGGQGSSVGELFF. The CDR3 DNA is TGTGCCAGCAGAGGAGGACAGGGCAGTTCTGTCGGGGAGCTGTTTTTT.

The chain employs TRBV19 and TRBJ2-1; 8 bases are shared with TRBD2. The germline gives CDR1 LNHDA, CDR2 SQIVND (reference sequence). This CDR3 is built from 14 residues. V was clipped by 8 bases and J by 5 bases; unmatched bases: 8. CDR3: CASVLPGGNNEQFF. DNA for the CDR3: TGTGCCAGTGTCTTACCGGGAGGGAACAATGAGCAGTTCTTC.

This clone was picked up a small number of times. This rearrangement joins TRBV5-1 to TRBJ2-3; maybe TRBD2 (7 bases). V shed 0 bases and J shed 5 bases, with 13 bases lying between them. The CDR3 spans 15 residues. Germline V gene lookup returns CDR1 SGHRS and CDR2 YFSETQ. CDR3 protein: CASSLGGGLGDTQYF. DNA of the CDR3: TGCGCCAGCAGCTTGGGGGGGGGCTTGGGAGATACGCAGTATTTT. Full variable domain (rest looked up from reference TRBV5-1 and TRBJ2-3): KAGVTQTPRYLIKTRGQQVTLSCSPISGHRSVSWYQQTPGQGLQFLFEYFSETQRNKGNFPGRFSGRQFSNSRSEMNVSTLELGDSALYLCASSLGGGLGDTQYFGPGTRLTVL.